One sample yielded the 8 T cell receptor beta chains listed below, sequenced in a study of shared clonotypes between healthy human individuals. Sequenced by immunoSEQ multiplex PCR; TCRdb stores in-frame clones only, minus some. The sample holds 400,000 to 600,000 clones, almost 80% seen once. The material sequenced was PBMCs. Receptor source: a woman aged 40 to 50 in good health. Some clones in this sample may be carry-over from other donors' samples.

This rearrangement joins TRBV29-1 to TRBJ2-7; 14 nucleotides match TRBD2. Germline CDR1 SQVTM, CDR2 ANQGSEA. CDR3 length equals 19 residues. V lost 6 bases and J lost 3; bases outside the gene matches: 19. The CDR3 loop is CSVRGHQGLAGAPVYEQYF. The DNA for the CDR3 is TGCAGCGTCCGGGGACACCAGGGACTAGCGGGAGCCCCAGTCTACGAGCAGTACTTC.

The genes are TRBV19 and TRBJ2-2; D perhaps matches TRBD1 (7 bases). The CDR3 runs to 14 residues. V lost 7 bases and J lost 4, with 13 bases in between. Germline-derived CDR1 and CDR2 are LNHDA and SQIVND (reference sequence). CDR3 region: CASIGGGGTGELFF. CDR3 sequence (DNA): TGTGCCAGTATTGGAGGGGGCGGCACCGGGGAGCTGTTTTTT.

The gene calls are TRBV10-3 and TRBJ1-5; possible D gene TRBD1, 5 bases. Germline loops: CDR1 ENHRY, CDR2 SYGVKD. The CDR3 sequence is 13 residues long. The V and J ends lost 6 bases and 10 bases respectively, with 16 bases between them. CDR3 protein: CAISQGTISPQHF. CDR3 in DNA: TGTGCCATCAGCCAGGGAACAATCAGCCCCCAGCATTTT.

This clone has a single count. The chain is built from TRBV2 and TRBJ1-1, with 11 bases aligning to TRBD1. V gave up 7 bases and J gave up 5 bases; unmatched junction bases: 9. Germline-derived CDR1 and CDR2 are SNHLY and FYNNEI. This CDR3 comprises 15 residues. The CDR3 sequence is CASTKDRGPWTEAFF. The CDR3 DNA is TGTGCCAGCACTAAGGACAGGGGGCCGTGGACTGAAGCTTTCTTT.

This clone was counted a few times. The chain carries TRBV6-1 and TRBJ2-7, with TRBD2 identical over 8 bases. V gave up 6 bases and J gave up 0 bases; unmatched junction bases: 7. This CDR3 comprises 15 residues. In germline, CDR1 is MNHNS, CDR2 SASEGT. The CDR3 DNA follows: TGTGCCAGCAGCGGGGGACTAGGGGGCTCCTACGAGCAGTACTTC. Residues: CASSGGLGGSYEQYF.

The chain links TRBV2 to TRBJ2-2, with D perhaps given as TRBD1 or TRBD2 (5 bases each). CDR3 length: 14 residues. Germline V gives CDR1 SNHLY, CDR2 FYNNEI. The ends were cut back, 3 bases at V and 0 bases at J, with 5 bases in the middle. The CDR3 coding sequence is TGTGCCAGCAGTGAGGGGGCGAACACCGGGGAGCTGTTTTTT. Translated: CASSEGANTGELFF.

This clone was seen more than once but under ten times. J is TRBJ2-2 and V is TRBV11-2; 13 nucleotides align to TRBD2. This CDR3 has 17 amino acids. The junction had 4 bases not matched to a gene; V was cut back by 5 bases and J by 1 base. The V gene's germline CDR1 is SGHAT and CDR2 FQNNGV. The CDR3 bases are TGTGCCAGCAGCGCCCGGACTAGCGGGAGGAACACCGGGGAGCTGTTTTTT. It codes for CASSARTSGRNTGELFF.

The chain carries TRBV7-2 and TRBJ1-2; no clear D gene. The CDR3 has 16 amino acids. Looked up from germline, CDR1 is SGHTA and CDR2 is FQGNSA. V was pared by 2 bases and J by 4 bases, with 17 bases between. The DNA of the CDR3 is TGTGCCAGCAGCTTACAGGTTTCCCCCCTAATCTATGGCTACACCTTC. Protein sequence: CASSLQVSPLIYGYTF.